This T cell receptor beta chain was identified during a study of PD-L1 blockade in urothelial cancer. Study-level background: T cells were recovered from blood samples at a median of roughly 150,000.

The data were produced by immunoSEQ multiplex PCR, yet TCRdb's version contains in-frame clones alone and is incomplete. The table shows around 110,000 clones, with around 90% occurring only once. Time point denoted: peripheral blood 6 weeks after treatment start. The V and J ends lost 1 base and 0 bases respectively, with 13 bases between them. Germline V gene sequence: CDR1 SGHVS, CDR2 FNYEAQ. This CDR3 has 17 residues. The gene calls are TRBV7-6 and TRBJ1-3; D is ambiguous. Here the sequenced sample was PBMCs, taken around atezolizumab (anti-PD-L1) treatment. The receptor's source is a man aged 55-75 years with urothelial cancer. CDR3: CASSLGLSSLSGNTIYF. CDR3 sequence (DNA): TGTGCCAGCAGCTTAGGGTTATCGAGCCTCTCTGGAAACACCATATATTTT. Based on the CDR3 plus reference TRBV7-6 and TRBJ1-3, the full variable domain is GAGVSQSPRYKVTKRGQDVALRCDPISGHVSLYWYRQALGQGPEFLTYFNYEAQQDKSGLPNDRFSAERPEGSISTLTIQRTEQRDSAMYRCASSLGLSSLSGNTIYFGEGSWLTVV.